Presented here are 2 T cell receptor beta chains from one specimen sequenced in a study of identical twins. TCRdb fed the 5' RACE reads into MiXCR, producing one record per CDR3 protein. The table shows a few hundred thousand distinct CDR3 sequences, with under 20% occurring only once. Sequenced input: naive T cells sorted from blood. The receptors were sampled from a man aged 45-65 years in good health.

This clonotype occurred a few times. The gene calls are TRBV5-1 and TRBJ2-3, with D tentatively TRBD2 (6 bases). Germline loops: CDR1 SGHRS, CDR2 YFSETQ. The CDR3 spans 14 residues. V was clipped by 4 bases and J by 2 bases, with 11 bases between them. CDR3 residues: CASSQEGPTDTQYF. DNA of the CDR3: TGCGCCAGCAGCCAGGAGGGGCCCACAGATACGCAGTATTTT.

This chain links TRBV4-2 with TRBJ2-1; 8 nucleotides line up with TRBD1. The CDR3 is made up of 16 amino acids. J lost 4 bases, V lost 1 base, and 6 bases had no gene match. Germline loops: CDR1 LGHNA, CDR2 YNFKEQ. The CDR3: CASSQGPGQDYNEQFF. CDR3 in DNA: TGTGCCAGCAGCCAAGGGCCGGGACAGGATTACAATGAGCAGTTCTTC.